This is a list of T cell receptor beta chains from one sample in a study of shared clonotypes between healthy human individuals. Only in-frame clones appear in the TCRdb table, and some are missing; sequencing was by immunoSEQ multiplex PCR. The sample carries about 680,000 clones, approximately 90% recorded once. Sequencing was done on a sample of naive CD8+ T cells sorted from blood. The receptors originated from a man under 40 in good health. Both conserved end residues are part of each CDR3. Fields, in order: J gene, clone size, V gene, D gene, CDR3 length, CDR3 DNA, CDR3 protein. D genes are given only for firm matches. The listing skips clone size in some rows; elsewhere it reads once, few, many or a size class.

TRBJ2-1	NA	TRBV2	NA	14	TGTGCCAGCAGTGACTCTGGCTTCAACAATGAGCAGTTCTTC	CASSDSGFNNEQFF
TRBJ1-5	NA	TRBV7-5	NA	16	TGTGTCAGAAGCTCCGACGGGAGTACCCTACATCAGCCCCAGCATTTT	CVRSSDGSTLHQPQHF
TRBJ2-3	NA	TRBV9	NA	16	TGTGCCAGCAGCGTAGGTAGAGAAAGGGTCACAGATACGCAGTATTTT	CASSVGRERVTDTQYF
TRBJ1-1	NA	TRBV7-9	NA	13	TGTGCCAGCAGCCCGCGAGATAACACTGAAGCTTTCTTT	CASSPRDNTEAFF
TRBJ2-3	NA	TRBV20-1	NA	11	TGCAGTGCTAGAAGGGTGGATACGCAGTATTTT	CSARRVDTQYF
TRBJ1-6	NA	TRBV15	TRBD1	15	TGTGCCACCAGCAACACAGGGGCCTATAATTCACCCCTCCACTTT	CATSNTGAYNSPLHF
TRBJ2-1	NA	TRBV10-3	NA	13	TGTGCCATCATACAGGGTTTGGGGAATGAGCAGTTCTTC	CAIIQGLGNEQFF
TRBJ2-3	NA	TRBV6-1	NA	12	TGTGCCAGCAGTGTTTACACAGATACGCAGTATTTT	CASSVYTDTQYF
TRBJ1-1	NA	TRBV7-9	TRBD1	15	TGTGCCAGCAGCAAACTACAGGGGGCGAGCACTGAAGCTTTCTTT	CASSKLQGASTEAFF
TRBJ2-5	NA	TRBV5-4	TRBD2	15	TGTGCCAGCAGCTTGACTAGCGGAACTTTGGAGACCCAGTACTTC	CASSLTSGTLETQYF
TRBJ2-7	NA	TRBV9	TRBD2	17	TGTGCCAGCAGCGTCTGGACTAGCGGGAGTTATATGGACGAGCAGTACTTC	CASSVWTSGSYMDEQYF
TRBJ2-5	NA	TRBV5-6	TRBD2	16	TGTGCCAGCAGCTCGACTAGCGGGAGCTCATTGGAGACCCAGTACTTC	CASSSTSGSSLETQYF
TRBJ2-3	once	TRBV4-1	NA	16	TGCGCCAGCAGCCAAGATGGGCAGGGGAGTGGAGATACGCAGTATTTT	CASSQDGQGSGDTQYF
TRBJ2-7	once	TRBV6-1	NA	16	TGTGCCAGCAGTGCCGGTTTTAGGGGTAGCTCCTACGAGCAGTACTTC	CASSAGFRGSSYEQYF